A selection of T cell receptor beta chains follows, all from one sample in a study of a mutant IDH1 vaccine in newly diagnosed glioma. Antigen specificity for these receptors is unknown. Here immunoSEQ multiplex PCR was the method, and the copy in TCRdb shows in-frame clones only, minus some. The sample yields 53,000 or so clones, approximately 80% seen once. The input for sequencing was PBMCs, taken from a glioma patient whose treatment included an IDH1 peptide vaccine. These receptors all stem from a man in his forties with glioma. Both conserved end residues are part of each CDR3. A D gene is named only where the DNA matches it firmly. Clone size appears in some rows only: once, few, many, or a class for an expanded clone.

size: once; J: TRBJ1-1; V: TRBV6-6; D: -; DNA: TGTGCCAGCAGCCGCGAGGCAGCGGGGAACACTGAAGCTTTCTTT; CDR3: CASSREAAGNTEAFF
size: -; J: TRBJ2-5; V: TRBV7-9; D: TRBD2; DNA: TGTGCCAGCAGCTTAGATGGTAGCGGGGGTGGAGAGACCCAGTACTTC; CDR3: CASSLDGSGGGETQYF
size: few; J: TRBJ1-1; V: TRBV10-3; D: TRBD1; DNA: TGTGCCACACAGGGGAGTACTGAAGCTTTCTTT; CDR3: CATQGSTEAFF
size: medium-sized; J: TRBJ1-1; V: TRBV2; D: -; DNA: TGTGCCAGCAGTGAAACTTATGAAGCTTTCTTT; CDR3: CASSETYEAFF
size: -; J: TRBJ1-1; V: TRBV19; D: -; DNA: TGTGCCAGTAGTATGTGGGCGACTGAAGCTTTCTTT; CDR3: CASSMWATEAFF
size: -; J: TRBJ1-3; V: TRBV6-5; D: -; DNA: TGTGCCAGCAGTTATACAGGTTCAAGTGGAAACACCATATATTTT; CDR3: CASSYTGSSGNTIYF
size: once; J: TRBJ1-5; V: TRBV7-9; D: -; DNA: TGTGCCAGCTCGAGCGGCAGCAATCAGCCCCAGCATTTT; CDR3: CASSSGSNQPQHF
size: -; J: TRBJ1-2; V: TRBV28; D: -; DNA: TGTGCCAGCAGCTTCGACACGGTCTATGGCTACACCTTC; CDR3: CASSFDTVYGYTF
size: few; J: TRBJ1-1; V: TRBV18; D: -; DNA: TGTGCCAGCTCACGAATTGGGCGGGGGGTTCGTGAAGCTTTCTTT; CDR3: CASSRIGRGVREAFF
size: -; J: TRBJ1-5; V: TRBV6-5; D: TRBD1; DNA: TGTGCCAGCAGTTACAAAACAGGGGTCGATCAGCCCCAGCATTTT; CDR3: CASSYKTGVDQPQHF
size: -; J: TRBJ1-1; V: TRBV20-1; D: -; DNA: TGCAGTGCTACACGGTTCGCTGAAGCTTTCTTT; CDR3: CSATRFAEAFF
size: -; J: TRBJ2-2; V: TRBV9; D: -; DNA: TGTGCCAGCAGCGCCAACCCAGGGGCGTCCGGGGAGCTGTTTTTT; CDR3: CASSANPGASGELFF
size: -; J: TRBJ2-4; V: TRBV10-3; D: TRBD1; DNA: TGTGCCATCAGTGAGGGACAGGGAAACATTCAGTACTTC; CDR3: CAISEGQGNIQYF
size: -; J: TRBJ2-7; V: TRBV1; D: -; DNA: TGCACCAGCAAACCGGGGGGCTTC; CDR3: CTSKPGGF